This T cell receptor beta chain derives from a study of beta chain features in type 1 diabetes. This CDR3 has 14 residues. V gave up 4 bases and J gave up 5 bases, with 11 bases separating them. Looked up from germline, CDR1 is MNHNY and CDR2 is SVGAGI (reference sequence). The whole isolated RNA underwent reverse transcription, so sequencing captured expressed TCRB transcripts. Profiling relied on immunoSEQ multiplex PCR, and the TCRdb table lists in-frame clones only, not all of them. The table shows about 24,000 clones, with approximately 70% occurring only once. This TCR came from a woman aged 40 to 49 in good health. The sample comprised Tregs from blood. The V call is TRBV6-6, the J call TRBJ1-4; possibly TRBD1 for D (6 bases). The CDR3 DNA reads as TGTGCCAGCAGTTCGACAGGAACAAATGAAAAACTGTTTTTT. Translating gives CASSSTGTNEKLFF.